This T cell receptor beta chain was sequenced during a study of cytomegalovirus exposure and HLA in healthy donors. Remarks on this clone: Its antigen is unidentified.

With 60 Vbeta and 13 Jbeta primers, the PCR was carried out. The assay was immunoSEQ multiplex PCR, and TCRdb's table has in-frame clones only and misses some. The table lists 150,000 or so clones, around two thirds of them singletons. Donors consisted of healthy bone marrow donors. The study's findings and limits: One cluster of highly shared sequence variants probably arose as a sequencing artifact.

The CDR3 covers 13 residues. Germline lookup yields CDR1 MDHEN and CDR2 SYDVKM. The ends lost 8 bases at V and 0 bases at J; junction bases unmatched: 2. The sequencing input was PBMCs. This sequence originates from a man aged 30-40 years in good health and CMV-seropositive. The chain employs TRBV28 and TRBJ2-3, with TRBD1 matching 7 bases. CDR3 sequence: CASGQASTDTQYF. The CDR3 nucleotides read TGTGCCAGCGGACAGGCAAGCACAGATACGCAGTATTTT.